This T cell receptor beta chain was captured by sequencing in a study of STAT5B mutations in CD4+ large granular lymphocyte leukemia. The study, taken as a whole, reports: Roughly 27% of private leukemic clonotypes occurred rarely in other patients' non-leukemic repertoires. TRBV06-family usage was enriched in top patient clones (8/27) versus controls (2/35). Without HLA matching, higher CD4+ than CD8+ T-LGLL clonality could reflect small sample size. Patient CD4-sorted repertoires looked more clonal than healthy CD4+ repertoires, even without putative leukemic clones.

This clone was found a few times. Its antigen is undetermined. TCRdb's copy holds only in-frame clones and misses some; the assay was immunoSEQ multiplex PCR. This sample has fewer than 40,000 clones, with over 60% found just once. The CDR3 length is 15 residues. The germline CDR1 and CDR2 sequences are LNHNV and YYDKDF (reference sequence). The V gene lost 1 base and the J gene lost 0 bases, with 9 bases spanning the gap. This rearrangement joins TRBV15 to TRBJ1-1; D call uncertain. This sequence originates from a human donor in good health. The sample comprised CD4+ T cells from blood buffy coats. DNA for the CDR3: TGTGCCACCAGCAGAGTGCGAGCACTGAACACTGAAGCTTTCTTT. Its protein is CATSRVRALNTEAFF.